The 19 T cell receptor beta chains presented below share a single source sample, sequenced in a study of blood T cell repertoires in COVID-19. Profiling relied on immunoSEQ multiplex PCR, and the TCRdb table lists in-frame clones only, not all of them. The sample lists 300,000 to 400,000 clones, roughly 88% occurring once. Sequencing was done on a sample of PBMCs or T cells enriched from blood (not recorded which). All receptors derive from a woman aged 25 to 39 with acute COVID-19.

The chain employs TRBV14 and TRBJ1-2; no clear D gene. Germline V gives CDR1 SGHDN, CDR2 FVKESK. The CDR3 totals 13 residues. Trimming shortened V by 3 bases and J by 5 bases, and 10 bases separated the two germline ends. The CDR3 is CASSQTREYGYTF. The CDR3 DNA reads TGTGCCAGCAGCCAGACTCGGGAGTATGGCTACACCTTC.

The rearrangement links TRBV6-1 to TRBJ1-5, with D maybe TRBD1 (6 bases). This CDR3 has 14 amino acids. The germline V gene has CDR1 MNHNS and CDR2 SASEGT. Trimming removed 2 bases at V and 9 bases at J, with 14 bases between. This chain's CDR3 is CASSELGTLGPQHF. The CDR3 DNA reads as TGTGCCAGCAGTGAATTGGGGACATTAGGGCCCCAGCATTTT.

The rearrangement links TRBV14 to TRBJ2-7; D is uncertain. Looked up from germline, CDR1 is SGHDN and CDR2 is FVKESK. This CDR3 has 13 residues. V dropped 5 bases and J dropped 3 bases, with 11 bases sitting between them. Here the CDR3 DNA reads TGTGCCAGCAGCAAAGGGTTGAGCTACGAGCAGTACTTC. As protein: CASSKGLSYEQYF.

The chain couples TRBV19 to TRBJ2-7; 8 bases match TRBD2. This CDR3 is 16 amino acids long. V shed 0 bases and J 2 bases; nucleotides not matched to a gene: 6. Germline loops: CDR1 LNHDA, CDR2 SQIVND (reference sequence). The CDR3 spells CASSIESGTSPYEQYF. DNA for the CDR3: TGTGCCAGTAGTATAGAATCCGGGACTAGTCCCTACGAGCAGTACTTC.

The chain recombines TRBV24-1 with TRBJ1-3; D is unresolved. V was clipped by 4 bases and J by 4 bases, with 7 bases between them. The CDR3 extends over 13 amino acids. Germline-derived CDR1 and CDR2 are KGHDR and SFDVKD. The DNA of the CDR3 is TGTGCCACCAGTGACCGCGGCGGAAACACCATATATTTT. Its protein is CATSDRGGNTIYF.

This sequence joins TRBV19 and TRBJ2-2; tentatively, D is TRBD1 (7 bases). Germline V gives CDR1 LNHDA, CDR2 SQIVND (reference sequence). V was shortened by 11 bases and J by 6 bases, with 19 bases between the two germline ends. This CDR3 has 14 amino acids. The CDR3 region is CASKGGGAAGELFF. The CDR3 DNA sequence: TGTGCCTCAAAAGGAGGGGGCGCCGCCGGGGAGCTGTTTTTT.

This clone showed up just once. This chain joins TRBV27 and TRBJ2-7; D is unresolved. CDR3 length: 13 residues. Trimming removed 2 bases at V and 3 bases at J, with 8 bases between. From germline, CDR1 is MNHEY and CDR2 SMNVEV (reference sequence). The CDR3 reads CASSLNPYYEQYF. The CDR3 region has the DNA TGTGCCAGCAGTTTAAATCCCTACTACGAGCAGTACTTC.

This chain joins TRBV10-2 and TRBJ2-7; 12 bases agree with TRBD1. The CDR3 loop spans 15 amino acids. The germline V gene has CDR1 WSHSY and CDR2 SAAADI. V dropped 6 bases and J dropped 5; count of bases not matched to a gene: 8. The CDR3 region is CASSRGTGGFHEQYF. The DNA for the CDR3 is TGCGCCAGCAGCAGGGGGACAGGGGGCTTCCACGAGCAGTACTTC.

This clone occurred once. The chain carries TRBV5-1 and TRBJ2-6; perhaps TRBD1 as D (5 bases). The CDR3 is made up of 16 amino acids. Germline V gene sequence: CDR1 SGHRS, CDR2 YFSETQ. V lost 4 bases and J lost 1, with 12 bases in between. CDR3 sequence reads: CASSPTGQSGANVLTF. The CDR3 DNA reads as TGCGCCAGCAGCCCTACAGGCCAATCTGGGGCCAACGTCCTGACTTTC. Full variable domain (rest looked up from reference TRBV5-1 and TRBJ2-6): KAGVTQTPRYLIKTRGQQVTLSCSPISGHRSVSWYQQTPGQGLQFLFEYFSETQRNKGNFPGRFSGRQFSNSRSEMNVSTLELGDSALYLCASSPTGQSGANVLTFGAGSRLTVL.

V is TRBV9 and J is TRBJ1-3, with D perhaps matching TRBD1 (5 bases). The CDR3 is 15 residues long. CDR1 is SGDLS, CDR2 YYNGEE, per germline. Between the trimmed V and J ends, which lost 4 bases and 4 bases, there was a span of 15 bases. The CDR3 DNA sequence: TGTGCCAGCAGCCCAACCGGGACTAGGGGAAACACCATATATTTT. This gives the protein CASSPTGTRGNTIYF.

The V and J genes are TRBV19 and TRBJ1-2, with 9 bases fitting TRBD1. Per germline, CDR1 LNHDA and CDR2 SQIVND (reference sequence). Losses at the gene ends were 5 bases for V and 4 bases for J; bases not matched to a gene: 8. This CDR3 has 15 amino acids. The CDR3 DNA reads TGTGCCAGTAGTCCCTGGACAGGGGATTCCTATGGCTACACCTTC. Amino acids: CASSPWTGDSYGYTF.

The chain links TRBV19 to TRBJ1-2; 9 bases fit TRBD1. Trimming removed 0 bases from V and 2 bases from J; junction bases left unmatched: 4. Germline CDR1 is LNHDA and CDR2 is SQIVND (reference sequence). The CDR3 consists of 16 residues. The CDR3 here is CASSIDETGGNYGYTF. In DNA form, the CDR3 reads TGTGCCAGTAGTATAGACGAAACAGGGGGCAACTATGGCTACACCTTC.

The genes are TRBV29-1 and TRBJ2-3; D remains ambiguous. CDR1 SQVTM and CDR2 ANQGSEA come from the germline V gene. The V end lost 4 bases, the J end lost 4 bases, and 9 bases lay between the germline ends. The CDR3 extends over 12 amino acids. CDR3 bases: TGCAGCGTTGTTCGTGCGCCAGATACGCAGTATTTT. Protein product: CSVVRAPDTQYF.

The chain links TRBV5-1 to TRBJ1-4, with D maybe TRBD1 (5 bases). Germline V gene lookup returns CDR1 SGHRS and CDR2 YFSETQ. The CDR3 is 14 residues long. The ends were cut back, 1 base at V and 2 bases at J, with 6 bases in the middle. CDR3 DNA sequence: TGCGCCAGCAGCTTGTCAGGGACTAATGAAAAACTGTTTTTT. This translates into CASSLSGTNEKLFF. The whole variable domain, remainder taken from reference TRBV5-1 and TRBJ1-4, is KAGVTQTPRYLIKTRGQQVTLSCSPISGHRSVSWYQQTPGQGLQFLFEYFSETQRNKGNFPGRFSGRQFSNSRSEMNVSTLELGDSALYLCASSLSGTNEKLFFGSGTQLSVL.

The CDR3 reads CASRRQGDGYNEQFF. In nucleotides, the CDR3 is TGCGCCAGCAGGAGACAGGGGGATGGCTACAATGAGCAGTTCTTC. This chain joins TRBV10-2 and TRBJ2-1; 9 bases line up with TRBD1. Germline assignment: CDR1 WSHSY and CDR2 SAAADI. The CDR3 totals 15 residues. V lost 6 bases and J lost 3; bases outside the gene matches: 6.

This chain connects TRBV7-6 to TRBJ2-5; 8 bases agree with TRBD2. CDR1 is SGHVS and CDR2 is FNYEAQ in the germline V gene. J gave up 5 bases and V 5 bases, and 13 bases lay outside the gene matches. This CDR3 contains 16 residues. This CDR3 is CASSLSSGGRRETQYF. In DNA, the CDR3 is TGTGCCAGCAGCCTATCGTCGGGGGGGCGCCGGGAGACCCAGTACTTC.

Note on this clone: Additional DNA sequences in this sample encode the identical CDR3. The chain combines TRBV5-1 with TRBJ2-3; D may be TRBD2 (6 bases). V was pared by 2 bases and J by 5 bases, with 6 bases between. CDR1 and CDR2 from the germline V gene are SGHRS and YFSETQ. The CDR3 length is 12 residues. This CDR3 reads CASSLAGDTQYF. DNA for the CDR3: TGCGCCAGCAGCTTAGCGGGAGATACGCAGTATTTT.

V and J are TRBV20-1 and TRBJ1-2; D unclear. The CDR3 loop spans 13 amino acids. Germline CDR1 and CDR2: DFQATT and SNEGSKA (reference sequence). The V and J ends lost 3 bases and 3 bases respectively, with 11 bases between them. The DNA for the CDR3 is TGCAGTGCTAGTAATGGAGTTGACTATGGCTACACCTTC. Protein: CSASNGVDYGYTF.

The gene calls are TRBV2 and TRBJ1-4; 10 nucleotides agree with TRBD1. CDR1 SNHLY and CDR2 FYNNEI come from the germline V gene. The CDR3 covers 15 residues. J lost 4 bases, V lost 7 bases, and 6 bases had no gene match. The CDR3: CASNPGQGLNEKLFF. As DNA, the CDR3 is TGTGCCAGCAATCCGGGACAGGGGCTTAATGAAAAACTGTTTTTT.